The 22 T cell receptor beta chains reported below all come from one sample, sequenced in a study of graft-versus-host responses after intestinal transplantation (dated by TCRdb to about 2021). To isolate intraepithelial and lamina propria lymphocytes from graft specimens, dithiothreitol, EDTA incubations and collagenase D digestion were used. Libraries were prepared through the immunoSEQ multiplex PCR assay. TCRdb retrieved this table from immuneACCESS and kept in-frame rearrangements only. Not all clones are present; in checked studies, unresolved V genes account for under half, and no reason is known for the remainder. Present in this sample are 10,000 to 14,000 clones, about 80% of which were seen just once. About 9.1% of the sample is held by the ten biggest clonotypes. The sequencing here drew on ileum tissue, taken 23 days after intestinal transplant. Receptor source: a human patient who received an intestinal transplant, so some T cells may come from the graft donor.

The chain couples TRBV7-3 to TRBJ1-4; no clear D gene. V shed 5 bases and J shed 0 bases, with 16 bases lying between them. From germline, CDR1 is SGHTA and CDR2 FQGTGA. The CDR3 loop spans 17 amino acids. The CDR3 region is CASSRQLRKATNEKLFF. The DNA for the CDR3 is TGTGCCAGCAGCCGTCAACTCAGAAAAGCAACTAATGAAAAACTGTTTTTT.

The chain employs TRBV30 and TRBJ2-4; D is unresolved. Deletions cut 1 base from V and 3 bases from J, with 16 bases between. This CDR3 is 16 amino acids long. Per the germline V gene, CDR1 is GTSNPN and CDR2 is SVGIG (reference sequence). The CDR3 nucleotides read TGTGCCTGGAGTGACCTCGTGTGGGAAAGCAAAAACATTCAGTACTTC. Translated: CAWSDLVWESKNIQYF. Supplemented by reference TRBV30 and TRBJ2-4, the full variable domain reads SQTIHQWPATLVQPVGSPLSLECTVEGTSNPNLYWYRQAAGRGLQLLFYSVGIGQISSEVPQNLSASRPQDRQFILSSKKLLLSDSGFYLCAWSDLVWESKNIQYFGAGTRLSVL.

The chain carries TRBV5-6 and TRBJ2-7, with D hard to call. The V gene lost 0 bases and the J gene lost 3 bases, with 1 base spanning the gap. CDR1 and CDR2 (germline): SGHDT, YYEEEE. The CDR3 is 11 amino acids. The CDR3 here is CASSLDYEQYF. CDR3 nucleotide sequence: TGTGCCAGCAGCTTGGACTACGAGCAGTACTTC. Based on the CDR3 plus reference TRBV5-6 and TRBJ2-7, the full variable domain is DAGVTQSPTHLIKTRGQQVTLRCSPKSGHDTVSWYQQALGQGPQFIFQYYEEEERQRGNFPDRFSGHQFPNYSSELNVNALLLGDSALYLCASSLDYEQYFGPGTRLTVT.

This chain connects TRBV7-9 to TRBJ2-1; 8 bases are shared with TRBD2. The length of the CDR3 is 16 residues. The V gene end was trimmed by 5 bases and the J gene end by 3 bases; junction bases not matched to a gene: 9. Germline V lookup: CDR1 SEHNR, CDR2 FQNEAQ (reference sequence). CDR3 amino acids: CASSPMGLGDYNEQFF. As DNA, the CDR3 is TGTGCCAGCAGCCCTATGGGACTAGGAGACTACAATGAGCAGTTCTTC. Supplemented by reference TRBV7-9 and TRBJ2-1, the full variable domain reads DTGVSQNPRHKITKRGQNVTFRCDPISEHNRLYWYRQTLGQGPEFLTYFQNEAQLEKSRLLSDRFSAERPKGSFSTLEIQRTEQGDSAMYLCASSPMGLGDYNEQFFGPGTRLTVL.

V and J are TRBV9 and TRBJ2-1; 11 bases map to TRBD2. Germline-derived CDR1 and CDR2 are SGDLS and YYNGEE. After removal of 0 bases from V and 4 bases from J, the junction contained 3 bases not matched to a gene. This CDR3 comprises 16 residues. CDR3 sequence: CASSVGIAGGYNEQFF. CDR3 DNA sequence: TGTGCCAGCAGCGTAGGTATAGCGGGAGGGTACAATGAGCAGTTCTTC.

The genes are TRBV5-1 and TRBJ2-5, with 10 bases lining up with TRBD1. CDR1 is SGHRS, CDR2 YFSETQ, per germline. The CDR3 length is 12 residues. V lost 8 bases to trimming and J lost 4 bases; unmatched junction nucleotides: 2. The CDR3 nucleotides are TGCGCCAGTCGGACAGGGGGAGAGACCCAGTACTTC. This encodes CASRTGGETQYF.

The chain couples TRBV4-1 to TRBJ2-7; a weak D match, TRBD2 (5 bases). The CDR3 spans 15 residues. Trimming cost V 2 bases and J 4 bases, with 15 bases left between them. Germline V gives CDR1 MGHRA, CDR2 YSYEKL. The DNA of the CDR3 is TGCGCCAGCAGCCAATGGGCAGCGGAACCTTACGAGCAGTACTTC. Translating gives CASSQWAAEPYEQYF.

The CDR3 is CATSRDVWWGFYNEQFF. CDR3 DNA: TGTGCCACCAGCAGAGATGTGTGGTGGGGGTTCTACAATGAGCAGTTCTTC. The genes are TRBV15 and TRBJ2-1; D is possibly TRBD1 or TRBD2 (5 bases each). The CDR3 contains 17 residues. Germline V gives CDR1 LNHNV, CDR2 YYDKDF (reference sequence). The germline V and J ends were trimmed by 0 bases and 3 bases, with 15 bases remaining between them.

This rearrangement joins TRBV4-2 to TRBJ1-2, with D uncertain. The CDR3 is 14 residues long. The ends were cut back, 0 bases at V and 6 bases at J, with 11 bases in the middle. Germline CDR1 LGHNA, CDR2 YNFKEQ. CDR3 region: CASSQEARPHGYTF. In DNA form, the CDR3 reads TGTGCCAGCAGCCAAGAGGCCAGGCCTCATGGCTACACCTTC.

The J gene is TRBJ2-7, the V gene TRBV4-1; possibly TRBD1 for D (6 bases). CDR3 length: 15 residues. Germline loops: CDR1 MGHRA, CDR2 YSYEKL. Trimming removed 4 bases at V and 2 bases at J, with 15 bases between. This CDR3 reads CASSPGELYTYEQYF. The CDR3 DNA follows: TGCGCCAGCAGCCCAGGGGAACTTTACACCTACGAGCAGTACTTC.

The CDR3 loop is CASSQDITIYEQYF. For the CDR3, the DNA is TGCGCCAGCAGCCAAGATATAACCATCTACGAGCAGTACTTC. V and J are TRBV4-1 and TRBJ2-5; D unclear. The J call may be incorrect, as the DNA end agrees better with TRBJ2-7. Germline V gives CDR1 MGHRA, CDR2 YSYEKL. The CDR3 covers 14 residues.

The sample holds a few counts of this clone. The chain links TRBV7-9 to TRBJ2-7; possible D gene TRBD2, 6 bases. With 5 bases removed from V and 3 bases from J, the gap between germline ends came to 14 bases. The CDR3 runs 14 residues. Germline CDR1 and CDR2: SEHNR and FQNEAQ (reference sequence). The CDR3 DNA is TGTGCCAGCAGCGCTAGACTAGTAGGCTACGAGCAGTACTTC. Protein: CASSARLVGYEQYF.

The rearrangement links TRBV10-3 to TRBJ2-7; D is unresolved. The CDR3 is 12 residues long. Trimming left V 5 bases short and J 3 bases short, with 8 bases between. The V gene's germline CDR1 is ENHRY and CDR2 SYGVKD. CDR3 protein: CAISLDSYEQYF. Written as DNA, the CDR3 is TGTGCCATCAGTCTAGATAGCTACGAGCAGTACTTC.

The CDR3 here is CASRGLGDEQYF. For the CDR3, the DNA is TGTGCCAGCCGGGGACTTGGGGACGAGCAGTACTTC. This rearrangement joins TRBV6-5 to TRBJ2-7, with D perhaps TRBD2 (6 bases). CDR3 length: 12 residues. The germline V and J ends were trimmed by 8 bases and 5 bases, with 13 bases remaining between them. Germline lookup yields CDR1 MNHEY and CDR2 SVGAGI.

The chain links TRBV30 to TRBJ2-3; 9 bases fit TRBD2. V was clipped by 3 bases and J by 6 bases; unmatched bases: 7. The CDR3 runs 14 residues. Germline assignment: CDR1 GTSNPN and CDR2 SVGIG (reference sequence). The CDR3 sequence: CAWSASGVGDTQYF. The CDR3 DNA reads TGTGCCTGGAGCGCTAGCGGGGTGGGCGATACGCAGTATTTT.

The genes are TRBV4-3 and TRBJ1-5, with D unclear. Trimming pared 0 bases from V and 7 bases from J, leaving 19 bases between. CDR3 size: 17 residues. Germline CDR1 LGHNA, CDR2 YSLEER. The CDR3 sequence: CASSQDIHRRVSQPQHF. CDR3 sequence (DNA): TGCGCCAGCAGCCAAGATATTCATAGGAGGGTATCCCAGCCCCAGCATTTT.

The chain carries TRBV7-9 and TRBJ1-4; D is uncertain. V lost 5 bases and J lost 8, with 15 bases in between. Per the germline V gene, CDR1 is SEHNR and CDR2 is FQNEAQ (reference sequence). This CDR3 contains 14 residues. The CDR3 reads CASSPSLDGEKLFF. The DNA of the CDR3 is TGTGCCAGCAGCCCGAGTTTAGATGGGGAAAAACTGTTTTTT.

The rearrangement joins TRBV11-2 to TRBJ2-3, with D hard to call. CDR1 is SGHAT and CDR2 is FQNNGV in the germline V gene. Trimming took 4 bases from V and 4 from J, leaving 9 bases between them. The CDR3 length is 13 residues. DNA for the CDR3: TGTGCCAGCAGCTATGAGATTTCAGATACGCAGTATTTT. It yields the protein CASSYEISDTQYF.

This clone was observed a few times. The gene calls are TRBV10-3 and TRBJ1-1; no reliable D call. V was cut by 10 bases and J by 0 bases, with 12 bases left in between. The CDR3 loop spans 13 amino acids. The germline gives CDR1 ENHRY, CDR2 SYGVKD. CDR3 coding DNA: TGTGCCACCACGCGGGCAATGAACACTGAAGCTTTCTTT. This codes for CATTRAMNTEAFF.

This chain connects TRBV7-3 to TRBJ2-1; D unclear. This CDR3 has 16 residues. The germline gives CDR1 SGHTA, CDR2 FQGTGA. Trimming took off 2 bases at V and 0 bases at J, with 11 bases between the two ends. The CDR3 here is CASSLVGGSSYNEQFF. The DNA of the CDR3 is TGTGCCAGCAGCTTAGTGGGCGGTAGCTCCTACAATGAGCAGTTCTTC.

The gene calls are TRBV29-1 and TRBJ2-7, with 8 bases fitting TRBD2. The CDR3 consists of 12 residues. Unmatched junction bases numbered 0, after V lost 3 bases and J lost 2 bases. Germline loops: CDR1 SQVTM, CDR2 ANQGSEA. This CDR3 is CSVDSGAYEQYF. The CDR3 region has the DNA TGCAGCGTTGATAGCGGGGCCTACGAGCAGTACTTC.

This clone occurred once. The sample has other DNA sequences that encode this CDR3 too. The chain recombines TRBV6-1 with TRBJ2-2; a possible D gene is TRBD2 (5 bases). The CDR3 is 15 amino acids. Trimming took off 1 base at V and 0 bases at J, with 6 bases between the two ends. Per the germline V gene, CDR1 is MNHNS and CDR2 is SASEGT. This CDR3 reads CASSEGTSNTGELFF. CDR3 nucleotide sequence: TGTGCCAGCAGTGAAGGGACTTCGAACACCGGGGAGCTGTTTTTT.